This T cell receptor beta chain originates from a study of radiotherapy plus CTLA-4 blockade in lung cancer. Assay: immunoSEQ multiplex PCR; the TCRdb copy retains only in-frame clones and omits some. The repertoire holds 40,000 to 50,000 clones, with roughly 80% as singletons. The CDR3 consists of 22 residues. Germline CDR1 and CDR2: LGHNA and YSLEER. Trimming took 3 bases from V and 1 from J; bases not matched to a gene: 19. This clonotype was obtained from a human donor with non-small cell lung cancer who had stable disease on radiotherapy plus ipilimumab. Specimen: peripheral blood, collected from a patient treated with radiotherapy plus ipilimumab. The rearrangement links TRBV4-3 to TRBJ2-5, with TRBD2 matching over 14 bases. The CDR3: CASSQLGTSGSFRSGRQETQYF. The CDR3 coding sequence is TGCGCCAGCAGCCAGCTGGGGACTAGCGGGAGCTTTAGGTCTGGGCGCCAAGAGACCCAGTACTTC.